Following are 15 T cell receptor beta chains from one sample sequenced in a study of cytomegalovirus exposure and HLA in healthy donors. The PCR used 60 Vbeta and 13 Jbeta primers. Sequenced by immunoSEQ multiplex PCR; TCRdb stores in-frame clones only, minus some. The sample yields over 150,000 clones, 65% to 90% seen once. Input material: PBMCs. Source of these receptors: a girl aged 2-10 years in good health and CMV-seropositive.

The V gene is TRBV2, the J gene TRBJ2-3; 10 bases are a match to TRBD2. Germline V gene lookup returns CDR1 SNHLY and CDR2 FYNNEI. Trimming at V came to 6 bases and at J to 1 base, leaving 4 bases not matched to a gene. The CDR3 loop spans 15 amino acids. The CDR3 nucleotides read TGTGCCAGCAGGGGGGGGACTAGCGGCACAGATACGCAGTATTTT. This translates into CASRGGTSGTDTQYF.

CDR3 protein: CASSLQGRSNYGYTF. In DNA form, the CDR3 reads TGTGCCAGCAGTTTACAGGGCAGATCTAACTATGGCTACACCTTC. The V and J genes are TRBV28 and TRBJ1-2, with D possibly TRBD1 on 5 matching bases. Germline-derived CDR1 and CDR2 are MDHEN and SYDVKM. CDR3 length: 15 residues. Trimming left V 2 bases short and J 0 bases short, with 10 bases between.

DNA for the CDR3: TGCGCCAGCAGCCCCGGACAGGGATACTATGGCTACACCTTC. This gives the protein CASSPGQGYYGYTF. The V and J genes are TRBV5-1 and TRBJ1-2; 8 nucleotides line up with TRBD1. This CDR3 contains 14 residues. CDR1 is SGHRS and CDR2 is YFSETQ in the germline V gene. Trimming at V came to 4 bases and at J to 3 bases, leaving 5 bases not matched to a gene. Combining the CDR3 with reference TRBV5-1 and TRBJ1-2 gives the whole variable domain KAGVTQTPRYLIKTRGQQVTLSCSPISGHRSVSWYQQTPGQGLQFLFEYFSETQRNKGNFPGRFSGRQFSNSRSEMNVSTLELGDSALYLCASSPGQGYYGYTFGSGTRLTVV.

The chain links TRBV30 to TRBJ1-5; D is unclear. This CDR3 comprises 13 residues. The V gene lost 5 bases and the J gene lost 6 bases, with 14 bases spanning the gap. Germline loops: CDR1 GTSNPN, CDR2 SVGIG (reference sequence). CDR3 region: CAWSTDGVQPQHF. In DNA form, the CDR3 reads TGTGCCTGGTCCACCGATGGAGTTCAGCCCCAGCATTTT.

The chain carries TRBV29-1 and TRBJ2-3, with D uncertain. The CDR3 loop spans 12 amino acids. CDR1 is SQVTM, CDR2 ANQGSEA, per germline. Trimming left V 8 bases short and J 7 bases short, with 16 bases between. The CDR3 sequence is CSSAGGRYTQYF. CDR3 in DNA: TGCAGCTCTGCTGGTGGCAGATATACGCAGTATTTT.

The V and J genes are TRBV15 and TRBJ2-3; 11 bases fit TRBD2. V lost 8 bases and J lost 3; bases outside the gene matches: 7. Per germline, CDR1 LNHNV and CDR2 YYDKDF (reference sequence). This CDR3 contains 15 residues. The CDR3 nucleotides are TGTGCCACCGCCCCGGGACTAGCGGCGACAGATACGCAGTATTTT. Protein product: CATAPGLAATDTQYF.

This chain connects TRBV27 to TRBJ2-1; TRBD2 aligns across 7 bases. V trimming: 4 bases; J trimming: 7 bases; junction bases outside the gene matches: 13. The germline gives CDR1 MNHEY, CDR2 SMNVEV (reference sequence). CDR3 length: 16 amino acids. DNA for the CDR3: TGTGCCAGCAGTTCAGCGGGCGGGAGTTTCCTAAATGAGCAGTTCTTC. Amino acids: CASSSAGGSFLNEQFF.

V gene TRBV5-4 combines with J gene TRBJ1-1; no clear D. Germline-derived CDR1 and CDR2 are SGHNT and YYREEE (reference sequence). Trimming shortened V by 1 base and J by 5 bases, and 3 bases separated the two germline ends. The CDR3 contains 11 residues. The CDR3, as DNA: TGTGCCAGCAGCTTGTATACTGAAGCTTTCTTT. Translated, it gives CASSLYTEAFF.

On this clone: At one end, the junction sequence differs from germline, possibly due to a read error. In DNA form, the CDR3 reads TGTGCCAACAGCTTAGGACTAGCGGGAGCCTACGAGCAGTACTTC. Translation gives CANSLGLAGAYEQYF. The genes are TRBV11-2 and TRBJ2-7; the match to TRBD2 covers 13 bases. Germline-derived CDR1 and CDR2 are SGHAT and FQNNGV. This CDR3 is built from 15 residues.

The chain has TRBV20-1 and TRBJ2-4; tentatively, D is TRBD2 (5 bases). CDR1 and CDR2 (germline): DFQATT, SNEGSKA (reference sequence). CDR3 length equals 11 residues. V was pared by 3 bases and J by 10 bases, with 10 bases between. In DNA form, the CDR3 reads TGCAGTGCTAGCTCCCGGGAAATTCAGTACTTC. This codes for CSASSREIQYF.

With regard to this clone: Relative to the germline gene, one junction end is altered; a read error may explain this. This sample also contains other DNA sequences that code for the same CDR3. V usage is TRBV9 and J usage is TRBJ2-5; TRBD2 matches 10 bases. Germline lookup yields CDR1 SGDLS and CDR2 YYNGEE. CDR3 length equals 15 residues. The CDR3 loop reads CASSVASGRGETQYF. The DNA of the CDR3 is TGCGCCAGCAGCGTAGCGAGCGGGAGGGGTGAGACCCAGTACTTC. Variable domain in full (rest from reference TRBV9 and TRBJ2-5): DSGVTQTPKHLITATGQRVTLRCSPRSGDLSVYWYQQSLDQGLQFLIQYYNGEERAKGNILERFSAQQFPDLHSELNLSSLELGDSALYFCASSVASGRGETQYFGPGTRLLVL.

This clone was seen once. The chain uses TRBV5-1 and TRBJ2-1; D remains ambiguous. V gave up 0 bases and J gave up 5 bases, with 9 bases separating them. The CDR3 has 14 residues. CDR1 is SGHRS, CDR2 YFSETQ, per germline. CDR3 DNA: TGCGCCAGCAGCTTGGTGTCCCCCGACAATGAGCAGTTCTTC. Protein: CASSLVSPDNEQFF.

V and J are TRBV11-2 and TRBJ2-1; D is perhaps TRBD2 (7 bases). Germline lookup yields CDR1 SGHAT and CDR2 FQNNGV. The V end was cut by 4 bases, the J end by 12 bases, with 13 bases between. There are 12 residues in the CDR3. As DNA, the CDR3 is TGTGCCAGCAGCTCTTACAGGGAGGGGCAGTTCTTC. Protein product: CASSSYREGQFF. The whole variable domain, remainder taken from reference TRBV11-2 and TRBJ2-1, is EAGVAQSPRYKIIEKRQSVAFWCNPISGHATLYWYQQILGQGPKLLIQFQNNGVVDDSQLPKDRFSAERLKGVDSTLKIQPAKLEDSAVYLCASSSYREGQFFGPGTRLTVL.

This chain links TRBV6-5 with TRBJ2-1, with 7 positions matching TRBD2. Germline CDR1 and CDR2: MNHEY and SVGAGI. The CDR3 totals 12 residues. V trimming: 10 bases; J trimming: 5 bases; junction bases outside the gene matches: 5. In nucleotides, the CDR3 is TGTGCCACGGGGCTAGCGGACAATGAGCAGTTCTTC. The encoded protein is CATGLADNEQFF.

This rearrangement joins TRBV25-1 to TRBJ2-7; D may be TRBD1 (6 bases). CDR3 size: 13 residues. With 7 bases removed from V and 6 bases from J, the gap between germline ends came to 16 bases. Per germline, CDR1 MGHDK and CDR2 SYGVNS. CDR3 in DNA: TGTGCCAGCACACCCAAACAGGGCAGCGAGCAGTACTTC. It translates to CASTPKQGSEQYF.